This TCR beta chain stems from a study of blood T cell repertoires in COVID-19. Looking at the study overall: Acute and convalescent COVID-19 samples came from the United States, Italy and Spain. The cDNA or gDNA used as material had been derived from T cells, B-cell-depleted T cells, or PBMCs.

Clones were read by immunoSEQ multiplex PCR, and TCRdb kept only the in-frame ones, dropping some. The table has under 80,000 clones, about four fifths seen once. CDR3 length: 13 residues. Germline trimming cut 7 bases from V and 5 bases from J; bases unmatched to any gene: 7. The germline CDR1 and CDR2 sequences are SQVTM and ANQGSEA. This chain uses TRBV29-1 with TRBJ1-2, with TRBD1 identical over 10 bases. The material sequenced was peripheral blood. The receptor's source is a man aged 50 to 60 with acute or convalescent COVID-19. The CDR3 bases are TGCAGCGCCTCGACAGGGGGCGCGTATGGCTACACCTTC. It codes for CSASTGGAYGYTF.